The 19 T cell receptor beta chains below were found in one sample sequenced in a study of blood T cell repertoires in COVID-19. Clones were read by immunoSEQ multiplex PCR, and TCRdb kept only the in-frame ones, dropping some. Here the sample spans hundreds of thousands of clones, 75% to 90% being singletons. Sequenced input: peripheral blood. The origin of the receptors is a woman in her 30s who had recovered from COVID-19.

The chain is built from TRBV11-2 and TRBJ2-5; 7 nucleotides align to TRBD1. Germline V gives CDR1 SGHAT, CDR2 FQNNGV. The CDR3 sequence is 16 residues long. Trimming removed 5 bases from V and 0 bases from J; junction bases left unmatched: 9. Written as DNA, the CDR3 is TGTGCCAGCAGCCCGCGCAGGGGGAATTACCAAGAGACCCAGTACTTC. Translation: CASSPRRGNYQETQYF.

J is TRBJ1-1 and V is TRBV6-4; tentatively, D is TRBD1 (5 bases). CDR1 is MRHNA, CDR2 SNTAGT, per germline. The CDR3 loop spans 11 amino acids. V was trimmed by 8 bases and J by 5 bases, leaving 9 bases between them. The CDR3 here is CASGTGTEAFF. The DNA of the CDR3 is TGTGCCAGCGGCACAGGTACTGAAGCTTTCTTT.

The rearrangement joins TRBV18 to TRBJ2-3; 8 nucleotides agree with TRBD1. V gave up 4 bases and J gave up 5 bases; unmatched junction bases: 11. CDR3 length equals 16 residues. Germline V gives CDR1 KGHSH, CDR2 LQKENI. CDR3 sequence (DNA): TGTGCCAGCTCACTGCAGGGGGCGCGTCCCTTAGATACGCAGTATTTT. It codes for CASSLQGARPLDTQYF. The full variable domain, completed using reference TRBV18 and TRBJ2-3, is NAGVMQNPRHLVRRRGQEARLRCSPMKGHSHVYWYRQLPEEGLKFMVYLQKENIIDESGMPKERFSAEFPKEGPSILRIQQVVRGDSAAYFCASSLQGARPLDTQYFGPGTRLTVL.

The genes are TRBV7-2 and TRBJ2-1, with 7 bases that match TRBD2. With V trimmed by 4 bases and J by 3 bases, 12 bases remained unmatched. The CDR3 totals 17 residues. CDR1 and CDR2 from the germline V gene are SGHTA and FQGNSA. CDR3 in DNA: TGTGCCAGCAGCTCTACGGTGCGGGAGCTGCTCTACAATGAGCAGTTCTTC. This translates into CASSSTVRELLYNEQFF.

This chain links TRBV27 with TRBJ2-1, with 13 bases lining up with TRBD2. This CDR3 is 17 amino acids long. V lost 4 bases to trimming and J lost 2 bases; unmatched junction nucleotides: 5. The V gene's germline CDR1 is MNHEY and CDR2 SMNVEV (reference sequence). CDR3 sequence: CASSSVLAGGAYNEQFF. CDR3 DNA: TGTGCCAGCAGTTCCGTACTAGCGGGGGGGGCCTACAATGAGCAGTTCTTC.

The chain recombines TRBV2 with TRBJ2-7; the match to TRBD2 covers 7 bases. Losses at the gene ends were 4 bases for V and 2 bases for J; bases not matched to a gene: 8. Germline V CDR1 and CDR2: SNHLY, FYNNEI. The length of the CDR3 is 15 residues. The DNA for the CDR3 is TGTGCCAGCAGTGTGACTAGCCCTATAACCTACGAGCAGTACTTC. It is translated as CASSVTSPITYEQYF.

This chain joins TRBV13 and TRBJ1-3; 7 positions match TRBD1. The J segment lost 0 bases and the V segment lost 5 bases, leaving 4 bases of the junction unmatched. Looked up from germline, CDR1 is PRHDT and CDR2 is FYEKMQ (reference sequence). The CDR3 runs to 15 residues. The CDR3 spells CASSLRDSSGNTIYF. The CDR3 nucleotides are TGTGCCAGCAGCCTACGGGACAGCTCTGGAAACACCATATATTTT. The complete variable domain, with remaining parts taken from reference TRBV13 and TRBJ1-3, reads AAGVIQSPRHLIKEKRETATLKCYPIPRHDTVYWYQQGPGQDPQFLISFYEKMQSDKGSIPDRFSAQQFSDYHSELNMSSLELGDSALYFCASSLRDSSGNTIYFGEGSWLTVV.

V and J are TRBV3-1 (or the pseudogene TRBV3-2) and TRBJ2-2; D possibly corresponds to TRBD1 (6 bases). V shed 5 bases and J shed 2 bases, with 9 bases lying between them. CDR3 length: 14 residues. CDR1 is LGHDT and CDR2 is YNNKEL in the germline V gene (reference sequence). This CDR3 reads CASSADRNTGELFF. The CDR3 bases are TGTGCCAGCAGCGCGGACAGAAACACCGGGGAGCTGTTTTTT.

This chain joins TRBV18 and TRBJ2-3; 10 nucleotides agree with TRBD2. Trimming cost V 3 bases and J 3 bases; bases outside gene matches: 9. From germline, CDR1 is KGHSH and CDR2 LQKENI. This CDR3 spans 17 amino acids. CDR3 loop: CASSPLGASGGTDTQYF. The CDR3 coding sequence is TGTGCCAGCTCACCCCTTGGGGCTAGCGGGGGAACAGATACGCAGTATTTT.

The rearrangement links TRBV4-3 to TRBJ2-7; 8 bases match TRBD2. The CDR3 length is 16 residues. V shed 0 bases and J 3 bases; nucleotides not matched to a gene: 7. In germline, CDR1 is LGHNA, CDR2 YSLEER. The CDR3 loop reads CASSQDIGSGIYEQYF. The CDR3 DNA reads TGCGCCAGCAGCCAAGATATAGGTAGCGGGATCTACGAGCAGTACTTC.

The CDR3 DNA reads as TGTGCCAGCACCCCTGGGGCCCGTACGCAGTATTTT. Protein sequence: CASTPGARTQYF. The chain has TRBV6-6 and TRBJ2-3; D possibly corresponds to TRBD1 (5 bases). The CDR3 contains 12 residues. CDR1 MNHNY and CDR2 SVGAGI come from the germline V gene (reference sequence). The V end lost 7 bases, the J end lost 8 bases, and 13 bases lay between the germline ends.

This chain joins TRBV6-5 and TRBJ2-2, with D unclear. CDR1 and CDR2 from the germline V gene are MNHEY and SVGAGI. The V and J ends lost 7 bases and 1 base respectively, with 13 bases between them. The CDR3 totals 15 residues. The CDR3 spells CASTPRDLNTGELFF. CDR3 nucleotide sequence: TGTGCCAGCACGCCGAGAGACTTGAACACCGGGGAGCTGTTTTTT.

The chain has TRBV29-1 and TRBJ2-7, with 7 bases that match TRBD1. The CDR3 extends over 12 amino acids. V dropped 4 bases and J dropped 7; count of bases not matched to a gene: 7. Germline V gene sequence: CDR1 SQVTM, CDR2 ANQGSEA. CDR3 in DNA: TGCAGCGTTGCTCCACAGGGGAGAGAGCAGTACTTC. The encoded protein is CSVAPQGREQYF.

The J gene is TRBJ2-7, the V gene TRBV27; D might be TRBD2 (5 bases). Germline loops: CDR1 MNHEY, CDR2 SMNVEV (reference sequence). The CDR3 totals 15 residues. Trimming removed 5 bases from V and 5 bases from J, with 19 bases in between. Written as DNA, the CDR3 is TGTGCCAGCAGTACCATCCCCCCCGCGGGCCACGAGCAGTACTTC. Protein: CASSTIPPAGHEQYF.

V is TRBV15 and J is TRBJ2-7, with D maybe TRBD1 (6 bases). V lost 2 bases and J lost 5, with 16 bases in between. The CDR3 has 15 amino acids. CDR1 and CDR2 from the germline V gene are LNHNV and YYDKDF (reference sequence). Here the CDR3 reads CATSRPLVGGNEQYF. CDR3 bases: TGTGCCACCAGCAGACCCCTGGTTGGGGGCAACGAGCAGTACTTC.

CDR3 nucleotides: TGTGCCAGCAGTGAACCTGGGGGGGGGGGCCGTGATACGCAGTATTTT. It codes for CASSEPGGGGRDTQYF. The chain joins TRBV6-1 to TRBJ2-3; tentatively, D is TRBD2 (7 bases). CDR1 and CDR2 (germline): MNHNS, SASEGT. Trimming removed 2 bases at V and 6 bases at J, with 18 bases between. The CDR3 length is 16 residues.

The chain recombines TRBV5-1 with TRBJ1-4, with 7 bases lining up with TRBD1. There are 16 residues in the CDR3. The germline gives CDR1 SGHRS, CDR2 YFSETQ. J lost 8 bases, V lost 1 base, and 11 bases had no gene match. This chain's CDR3 is CASSLPTGALGEKLFF. The CDR3 DNA is TGCGCCAGCAGCTTGCCCACAGGGGCGTTGGGGGAAAAACTGTTTTTT.

The sample holds one count of this clone. The gene calls are TRBV6-6 and TRBJ1-6, with D possibly TRBD1 on 5 matching bases. Trimming stripped 3 bases from V and 9 bases from J, with 15 bases between. CDR3 length: 15 residues. Per germline, CDR1 MNHNY and CDR2 SVGAGI (reference sequence). The CDR3 sequence: CASSYYGQGSSPLHF. The DNA for the CDR3 is TGTGCCAGCAGTTATTATGGGCAGGGCTCTTCACCCCTCCACTTT.

The V gene is TRBV7-9, the J gene TRBJ2-5; 11 bases are a match to TRBD1. Per the germline V gene, CDR1 is SEHNR and CDR2 is FQNEAQ (reference sequence). CDR3 length: 15 amino acids. After removal of 3 bases from V and 4 bases from J, the junction contained 4 bases not matched to a gene. The DNA of the CDR3 is TGTGCCAGCAGCTTGAGGACAGGGGGCGCAGAGACCCAGTACTTC. It is translated as CASSLRTGGAETQYF.